The 28 T cell receptor beta chains presented below share a single source sample, sequenced in a study of cytomegalovirus exposure and HLA in healthy donors. PCR primers comprised 60 Vbeta and 13 Jbeta primers. Some clones are missing from TCRdb's copy, which holds only in-frame ones; the method was immunoSEQ multiplex PCR. Here the sample spans about 160,000 clones, roughly 80% being singletons. The sequenced sample consisted of PBMCs. The receptors stem from a young woman in good health and CMV-seronegative.

This sequence joins TRBV21-1 and TRBJ1-2. TRBV21-1 is a listed pseudogene. The length of the CDR3 is 17 residues. CDR3 sequence (DNA): TGTGCCAGCAGCACCAGGCAGGTGGAGGGGACGAACTATGGCTACACCTTC. Translation: CASSTRQVEGTNYGYTF.

This clone was seen a handful of times. The rearrangement uses TRBV2 and TRBJ2-1; TRBD2 might be the D (7 bases). V lost 3 bases to trimming and J lost 7 bases, with 16 bases between them. The CDR3 consists of 15 residues. CDR1 and CDR2 (germline): SNHLY, FYNNEI. DNA of the CDR3: TGTGCCAGCAGTGATCGTGGGGGGGCGAGTAATGAGCAGTTCTTC. This sequence encodes CASSDRGGASNEQFF.

V gene TRBV9 combines with J gene TRBJ2-1; a possible D gene is TRBD2 (6 bases). Trimming cost V 0 bases and J 4 bases, with 8 bases left between them. This CDR3 spans 14 amino acids. Germline lookup yields CDR1 SGDLS and CDR2 YYNGEE. CDR3 amino acids: CASSVAGEYNEQFF. CDR3 sequence (DNA): TGTGCCAGCAGCGTAGCGGGGGAGTACAATGAGCAGTTCTTC.

Written as DNA, the CDR3 is TGTGCCAGCAGTTCCGGGACAGAGGATCCCCAAGAGACCCAGTACTTC. This codes for CASSSGTEDPQETQYF. The chain uses TRBV6-5 and TRBJ2-5; 7 positions agree with TRBD1. This CDR3 has 16 amino acids. In germline, CDR1 is MNHEY, CDR2 SVGAGI. After removal of 4 bases from V and 1 base from J, the junction contained 9 bases not matched to a gene.

This clone was observed a few times. The chain has TRBV9 and TRBJ2-7; D call uncertain. V lost 3 bases and J 2 bases, leaving 12 bases between the germline ends. The CDR3 contains 14 residues. Germline values: CDR1 SGDLS, CDR2 YYNGEE. CDR3 bases: TGTGCCAGCAGCGCCCAGGCAGGCCCCTACGAGCAGTACTTC. Amino acids: CASSAQAGPYEQYF.

For this clone: In the same sample, other DNA sequences code for this CDR3. The chain uses TRBV7-9 and TRBJ2-1, with D possibly matching TRBD2 (7 bases). This CDR3 has 14 amino acids. V lost 5 bases and J lost 2, with 10 bases in between. Germline lookup yields CDR1 SEHNR and CDR2 FQNEAQ (reference sequence). The CDR3 spells CASSRGGTYNEQFF. The CDR3 coding sequence is TGTGCCAGCAGCAGGGGGGGTACCTACAATGAGCAGTTCTTC.

To note about this clone: The sample carries other DNA sequences with the same CDR3. V is TRBV9 and J is TRBJ1-1, with D hard to call. Germline V gives CDR1 SGDLS, CDR2 YYNGEE. The CDR3 contains 12 residues. V was trimmed by 2 bases and J by 3 bases, leaving 5 bases between them. The CDR3 bases are TGTGCCAGCAGCGTGCGAGACACTGAAGCTTTCTTT. Translating it yields CASSVRDTEAFF.

The CDR3 DNA sequence: TGCGCCAGCAGCCGTCGACAGGGCGCGGACACTGAAGCTTTCTTT. This translates into CASSRRQGADTEAFF. The chain links TRBV5-1 to TRBJ1-1; TRBD1 matches 7 bases. Trimming removed 4 bases from V and 3 bases from J; junction bases left unmatched: 9. CDR1 is SGHRS and CDR2 is YFSETQ in the germline V gene. The CDR3 runs 15 residues. The full variable domain, rest sourced from reference TRBV5-1 and TRBJ1-1, is KAGVTQTPRYLIKTRGQQVTLSCSPISGHRSVSWYQQTPGQGLQFLFEYFSETQRNKGNFPGRFSGRQFSNSRSEMNVSTLELGDSALYLCASSRRQGADTEAFFGQGTRLTVV.

The rearrangement uses TRBV7-2 and TRBJ1-2, with 9 bases aligning to TRBD1. V lost 3 bases to trimming and J lost 8 bases; unmatched junction nucleotides: 7. Germline V lookup: CDR1 SGHTA, CDR2 FQGNSA. The CDR3 loop spans 14 amino acids. CDR3 sequence: CASSFTGGASGYTF. The CDR3 nucleotides read TGTGCCAGCAGCTTTACAGGGGGCGCTTCCGGCTACACCTTC.

CDR3 nucleotides: TGTGCCAGCAGGCGGAGCTCCTACAATGAGCAGTTCTTC. Protein product: CASRRSSYNEQFF. V usage is TRBV14 and J usage is TRBJ2-1; D uncertain. Per germline, CDR1 SGHDN and CDR2 FVKESK. This CDR3 has 13 amino acids. V lost 6 bases and J lost 0, with 6 bases in between.

The chain is built from TRBV7-2 and TRBJ2-5; TRBD1 is a possible D gene (6 bases). Trimming took 1 base from V and 1 from J, leaving 16 bases between them. The CDR3 runs to 17 residues. CDR1 is SGHTA and CDR2 is FQGNSA in the germline V gene. The CDR3 is CASSLGPRGGGQETQYF. The CDR3 DNA follows: TGTGCCAGCAGCTTAGGGCCCAGGGGCGGCGGCCAAGAGACCCAGTACTTC.

This chain links TRBV7-8 with TRBJ2-1, with 11 nucleotides matching TRBD2. V gave up 5 bases and J gave up 7 bases; unmatched junction bases: 7. This CDR3 is 15 amino acids long. Germline loops: CDR1 SGHVS, CDR2 FQNEAQ. The CDR3 loop reads CASSVSGGGWNEQFF. The CDR3 nucleotides are TGTGCCAGCAGCGTTAGCGGGGGGGGGTGGAATGAGCAGTTCTTC.

V gene TRBV4-1 combines with J gene TRBJ1-5; D is unresolved. Germline V CDR1 and CDR2: MGHRA, YSYEKL. V was trimmed by 8 bases and J by 10 bases, leaving 12 bases between them. The CDR3 consists of 11 residues. This chain's CDR3 is CASSSPGPQHF. DNA of the CDR3: TGCGCCAGCTCCTCGCCGGGTCCCCAGCATTTT.

This chain links TRBV5-5 with TRBJ1-1, with a possible D match to TRBD1 (5 bases). CDR1 is SGHKS and CDR2 is YYEKEE in the germline V gene (reference sequence). V was pared by 4 bases and J by 0 bases, with 13 bases between. The CDR3 contains 15 residues. CDR3 residues: CASSPLGHLNTEAFF. Here the CDR3 DNA reads TGTGCCAGCAGCCCTCTCGGACACCTGAACACTGAAGCTTTCTTT. The full variable domain, with the rest looked up from reference TRBV5-5 and TRBJ1-1, is DAGVTQSPTHLIKTRGQQVTLRCSPISGHKSVSWYQQVLGQGPQFIFQYYEKEERGRGNFPDRFSARQFPNYSSELNVNALLLGDSALYLCASSPLGHLNTEAFFGQGTRLTVV.

For the CDR3, the DNA is TGCGCCAGCAGGGGTTATGGACAGGGTGCCTACGAGCAGTACTTC. It specifies CASRGYGQGAYEQYF. The chain uses TRBV5-1 and TRBJ2-7; 8 bases match TRBD1. The CDR3 is 15 residues long. With V trimmed by 5 bases and J by 2 bases, 9 bases remained unmatched. In germline, CDR1 is SGHRS, CDR2 YFSETQ.

V is TRBV29-1 and J is TRBJ1-1; no reliable D call. This CDR3 region has 15 residues. Trimming took 5 bases from V and 2 from J, leaving 18 bases between them. Germline values: CDR1 SQVTM, CDR2 ANQGSEA. For the CDR3, the DNA is TGCAGCGTTATACGTTTAGACATCCTCAACACTGAAGCTTTCTTT. This gives the protein CSVIRLDILNTEAFF.

The chain carries TRBV28 and TRBJ1-3, with 9 positions matching TRBD1. Germline trimming cut 2 bases from V and 6 bases from J; bases unmatched to any gene: 8. CDR3 length: 16 residues. CDR1 and CDR2 from the germline V gene are MDHEN and SYDVKM. CDR3 protein: CASSLEGTGLENTIYF. The CDR3 DNA reads as TGTGCCAGCAGTTTAGAAGGGACAGGGTTGGAAAACACCATATATTTT.

V gene TRBV29-1 combines with J gene TRBJ1-1, with TRBD1 as a possible D gene (6 bases). Germline V gives CDR1 SQVTM, CDR2 ANQGSEA. Trimming pared 3 bases from V and 1 base from J, leaving 9 bases between. The CDR3 is made up of 13 amino acids. For the CDR3, the DNA is TGCAGCGTTGAGCAGGGGTGGAACACTGAAGCTTTCTTT. Amino acid sequence: CSVEQGWNTEAFF. The entire variable domain, with the rest obtained from reference TRBV29-1 and TRBJ1-1, is as follows: SAVISQKPSRDICQRGTSLTIQCQVDSQVTMMFWYRQQPGQSLTLIATANQGSEATYESGFVIDKFPISRPNLTFSTLTVSNMSPEDSSIYLCSVEQGWNTEAFFGQGTRLTVV.

The chain employs TRBV27 and TRBJ1-4; the D gene is possibly TRBD1 (5 bases). The CDR3 loop spans 16 amino acids. Germline V gene sequence: CDR1 MNHEY, CDR2 SMNVEV (reference sequence). With 5 bases removed from V and 7 bases from J, the gap between germline ends came to 20 bases. DNA of the CDR3: TGTGCCAGCAGTATGGGGGACTCTCCACGGGGTGAAAAACTGTTTTTT. The encoded protein is CASSMGDSPRGEKLFF.

The V and J genes are TRBV5-5 and TRBJ2-7, with TRBD2 identical over 10 bases. The junction had 6 bases not matched to a gene; V was cut back by 3 bases and J by 3 bases. The CDR3 runs 15 residues. The germline CDR1 and CDR2 sequences are SGHKS and YYEKEE (reference sequence). The CDR3 region is CASSSTSGAGYEQYF. In DNA, the CDR3 is TGTGCCAGCAGCTCAACTAGCGGGGCGGGCTACGAGCAGTACTTC.

The chain combines TRBV18 with TRBJ1-6; no reliable D call. The CDR3 totals 15 residues. V lost 6 bases, J lost 13 bases, and 22 bases lay in between. Germline CDR1 reads KGHSH; CDR2 reads LQKENI. CDR3 amino acids: CASSPTPVGETPLHF. CDR3 nucleotides: TGTGCCAGCTCGCCGACTCCGGTGGGTGAGACGCCCCTCCACTTT. Variable domain in full (rest from reference TRBV18 and TRBJ1-6): NAGVMQNPRHLVRRRGQEARLRCSPMKGHSHVYWYRQLPEEGLKFMVYLQKENIIDESGMPKERFSAEFPKEGPSILRIQQVVRGDSAAYFCASSPTPVGETPLHFGNGTRLTVT.

The rearrangement joins TRBV7-6 to TRBJ1-6, with 8 bases matching TRBD1. The V gene's germline CDR1 is SGHVS and CDR2 FNYEAQ. The CDR3 extends over 17 amino acids. After removal of 0 bases from V and 4 bases from J, the junction contained 5 bases not matched to a gene. The chain's CDR3 is CASSLAQQGAYNSPLHF. In DNA form, the CDR3 reads TGTGCCAGCAGCTTAGCGCAGCAGGGGGCATATAATTCACCCCTCCACTTT.

The genes are TRBV5-1 and TRBJ1-2, with D possibly being TRBD1 (6 bases). CDR3 length equals 15 residues. The germline V and J ends were trimmed by 0 bases and 12 bases, with 21 bases remaining between them. Germline V lookup: CDR1 SGHRS, CDR2 YFSETQ. CDR3 sequence: CASSLGRDRIMIHTF. CDR3 DNA: TGCGCCAGCAGCTTGGGGAGAGACAGGATTATGATCCACACCTTC.

This clone was seen only a few times. This chain joins TRBV6-6 and TRBJ1-1; the D gene is possibly TRBD1 (5 bases). Germline-derived CDR1 and CDR2 are MNHNY and SVGAGI (reference sequence). V was trimmed by 7 bases and J by 3 bases, leaving 6 bases between them. This CDR3 contains 11 residues. The DNA of the CDR3 is TGTGCCAGCAACAGGTACACTGAAGCTTTCTTT. It translates to CASNRYTEAFF.

This clone was observed a handful of times. The chain links TRBV18 to TRBJ1-1; 11 bases are a match to TRBD1. The CDR3 spans 15 residues. V lost 5 bases and J lost 1; bases outside the gene matches: 3. CDR1 is KGHSH and CDR2 is LQKENI in the germline V gene. CDR3 DNA sequence: TGTGCCAGCTCATCCGGGACAGGGGGGAACACTGAAGCTTTCTTT. It is translated as CASSSGTGGNTEAFF.

The J gene is TRBJ1-2, the V gene TRBV7-9; maybe TRBD1 (5 bases). In germline, CDR1 is SEHNR, CDR2 FQNEAQ (reference sequence). This CDR3 comprises 15 residues. V lost 3 bases and J lost 4, with 15 bases in between. The chain's CDR3 is CASSLTAQVAYGYTF. CDR3 sequence (DNA): TGTGCCAGCAGCTTGACAGCCCAGGTTGCCTATGGCTACACCTTC. Full variable domain (rest looked up from reference TRBV7-9 and TRBJ1-2): DTGVSQNPRHKITKRGQNVTFRCDPISEHNRLYWYRQTLGQGPEFLTYFQNEAQLEKSRLLSDRFSAERPKGSFSTLEIQRTEQGDSAMYLCASSLTAQVAYGYTFGSGTRLTVV.

CDR3 coding DNA: TGTGCCAGCAGCTTTCACACTGAAAAACTGTTTTTT. This sequence encodes CASSFHTEKLFF. The chain combines TRBV7-9 with TRBJ1-4; D remains ambiguous. V lost 3 bases, J lost 7 bases, and 6 bases lay in between. CDR3 size: 12 residues. Germline assignment: CDR1 SEHNR and CDR2 FQNEAQ (reference sequence).

The chain joins TRBV5-1 to TRBJ1-1, with a tentative D call TRBD1 (5 bases). Germline V lookup: CDR1 SGHRS, CDR2 YFSETQ. The CDR3 length is 16 residues. Trimming cost V 0 bases and J 4 bases, with 16 bases left between them. CDR3 protein: CASSLVESRVFTEAFF. Here the CDR3 DNA reads TGCGCCAGCAGCTTGGTAGAGTCCAGGGTTTTCACTGAAGCTTTCTTT.